Each of the 14 T cell receptor beta chains below was sequenced from the same sample in a study of T-cell reconstitution after alpha-beta-depleted transplantation in children. Unique molecular identifiers tagged the TCRbeta library. TCRdb itself ran the PCR reads through MiXCR, one entry per CDR3 protein. The table lists about 340,000 distinct CDR3 sequences, around 10% of them singletons, with more than 2% in the top ten. Sequenced material: PBMCs from the stem cell graft donor, taken from the stem cell graft. The receptors were gathered from a human donor who donated a stem cell graft to a child with acute lymphoblastic leukemia.

This clonotype was seen at least ten times. For the CDR3, the DNA is TGTGCCAGCAGCTACGGACCTTCCTACGAGCAGTACTTC. It codes for CASSYGPSYEQYF. J is TRBJ2-7 and V is TRBV7-6; D call uncertain. CDR1 is SGHVS, CDR2 FNYEAQ, per germline. Trimming cost V 4 bases and J 1 base, with 8 bases left between them. The CDR3 covers 13 residues.

The chain combines TRBV6-2 or TRBV6-3 with TRBJ2-3; D possibly uses TRBD1 or TRBD2 (5 bases each). Trimming took off 5 bases at V and 2 bases at J, with 20 bases between the two ends. There are 17 residues in the CDR3. Per the germline V gene, CDR1 is MNHEY and CDR2 is SVGEGT. The CDR3 DNA is TGTGCCAGCAGTCCCCCCAAAGGGGAGTGGGCCACAGATACGCAGTATTTT. It encodes CASSPPKGEWATDTQYF.

This clonotype occurred many times. The rearrangement links TRBV9 to TRBJ2-2; D tentatively fits TRBD1 or TRBD2 (5 bases each). Germline values: CDR1 SGDLS, CDR2 YYNGEE. This CDR3 spans 14 amino acids. Trimming left V 0 bases short and J 5 bases short, with 8 bases between. The DNA for the CDR3 is TGTGCCAGCAGCGTAGCGTGGGGGACCGGGGAGCTGTTTTTT. Amino acid sequence: CASSVAWGTGELFF.

This clonotype was observed at least ten times. The chain couples TRBV29-1 to TRBJ2-7; D perhaps matches TRBD2 (5 bases). V gave up 5 bases and J gave up 0 bases, with 11 bases separating them. This CDR3 is built from 13 residues. Germline CDR1 reads SQVTM; CDR2 reads ANQGSEA. The CDR3 protein is CSVRGGSSYEQYF. The CDR3 DNA is TGCAGCGTTCGTGGAGGAAGCTCCTACGAGCAGTACTTC.

The V and J genes are TRBV7-9 and TRBJ2-1, with 8 bases that match TRBD2. Germline loops: CDR1 SEHNR, CDR2 FQNEAQ (reference sequence). The CDR3 spans 16 residues. V lost 0 bases and J lost 7; bases outside the gene matches: 8. CDR3 bases: TGTGCCAGCAGCTTAGCGGGTAGCGGGGAAGGAAATGAGCAGTTCTTC. It is translated as CASSLAGSGEGNEQFF. Filled out from reference TRBV7-9 and TRBJ2-1, the complete variable domain reads DTGVSQNPRHKITKRGQNVTFRCDPISEHNRLYWYRQTLGQGPEFLTYFQNEAQLEKSRLLSDRFSAERPKGSFSTLEIQRTEQGDSAMYLCASSLAGSGEGNEQFFGPGTRLTVL.

This clonotype was seen more than once but under ten times. The rearrangement uses TRBV24-1 and TRBJ2-1; D is possibly TRBD2 (6 bases). V shed 4 bases and J shed 4 bases, with 16 bases lying between them. The germline CDR1 and CDR2 sequences are KGHDR and SFDVKD. This CDR3 is built from 16 residues. Here the CDR3 DNA reads TGTGCCACCAGTGAACCGGGACTCTTCTCTTACAATGAGCAGTTCTTC. This codes for CATSEPGLFSYNEQFF.

The chain has TRBV2 and TRBJ2-2, with D perhaps matching TRBD1 (5 bases). CDR1 and CDR2 from the germline V gene are SNHLY and FYNNEI. The length of the CDR3 is 14 residues. V was pared by 3 bases and J by 0 bases, with 5 bases between. DNA for the CDR3: TGTGCCAGCAGTGAGGGGCCGAACACCGGGGAGCTGTTTTTT. It translates to CASSEGPNTGELFF.

This clonotype has just a few counts. The chain is built from TRBV20-1 and TRBJ2-3; D is possibly TRBD1 (6 bases). The V and J ends lost 5 bases and 4 bases respectively, with 13 bases between them. In germline, CDR1 is DFQATT, CDR2 SNEGSKA (reference sequence). This CDR3 has 13 residues. CDR3 nucleotide sequence: TGCAGTGCTGGAAGTTCAGGGGCAGATACGCAGTATTTT. This translates into CSAGSSGADTQYF.

This clonotype was counted a few times. V gene TRBV20-1 combines with J gene TRBJ1-5; 7 bases map to TRBD1. The V segment lost 1 base and the J segment 0 bases; nucleotides outside the gene matches: 0. This CDR3 spans 14 amino acids. CDR1 DFQATT and CDR2 SNEGSKA come from the germline V gene (reference sequence). The chain's CDR3 is CSARGDSSNQPQHF. CDR3 nucleotide sequence: TGCAGTGCTAGAGGGGACAGTAGCAATCAGCCCCAGCATTTT.

This clonotype turned up a few times. The chain links TRBV5-1 to TRBJ2-1; D call uncertain. The CDR3 sequence is 12 residues long. Trimming took 0 bases from V and 10 from J, leaving 8 bases between them. CDR1 SGHRS and CDR2 YFSETQ come from the germline V gene. CDR3 in DNA: TGCGCCAGCAGCTTGGGCCTTCGAGAGCAGTTCTTC. This translates into CASSLGLREQFF.

This clonotype was seen a few times. In DNA form, the CDR3 reads TGTGCCACCAGTGATCGACTAGGCACAGATACGCAGTATTTT. Protein sequence: CATSDRLGTDTQYF. The chain recombines TRBV24-1 with TRBJ2-3; a possible D gene is TRBD2 (6 bases). The ends were cut back, 3 bases at V and 1 base at J, with 7 bases in the middle. CDR3 length equals 14 residues. The germline V gene encodes CDR1 KGHDR and CDR2 SFDVKD.

This chain uses TRBV5-4 with TRBJ2-5, with no clear D. Germline V gene sequence: CDR1 SGHNT, CDR2 YYREEE (reference sequence). Trimming took 1 base from V and 4 from J, leaving 11 bases between them. This CDR3 is 14 amino acids long. This chain's CDR3 is CASSLSGFSETQYF. Written as DNA, the CDR3 is TGTGCCAGCAGCTTGTCTGGATTTTCAGAGACCCAGTACTTC.

The table lists this clonotype with a few counts. The V call is TRBV20-1, the J call TRBJ1-2; 7 bases map to TRBD1. Germline loops: CDR1 DFQATT, CDR2 SNEGSKA (reference sequence). V lost 7 bases to trimming and J lost 2 bases; unmatched junction nucleotides: 1. The CDR3 has 11 residues. The CDR3 region is CSEGQNYGYTF. DNA for the CDR3: TGCAGTGAGGGACAGAACTATGGCTACACCTTC.

The gene calls are TRBV27 and TRBJ2-7; D is possibly TRBD1 or TRBD2 (5 bases each). Trimming pared 7 bases from V and 0 bases from J, leaving 10 bases between. The CDR3 consists of 13 residues. The V gene's germline CDR1 is MNHEY and CDR2 SMNVEV (reference sequence). This chain's CDR3 is CASKADTSYEQYF. CDR3 DNA sequence: TGTGCCAGCAAAGCGGACACCTCCTACGAGCAGTACTTC.